This T cell receptor (beta chain) originates from a study of cytomegalovirus exposure and HLA in healthy donors. Whole-study findings and limits: Using a false discovery rate of 0.05, a later analysis showed that 16,951 TCR beta sequences were associated with HLA alleles.

In the case of this clone: No antigen is known for it.

V was pared by 1 base and J by 0 bases, with 4 bases between. The V gene's germline CDR1 is MGHDK and CDR2 SYGVNS. This CDR3 region has 13 residues. Primers included in the PCR were 60 Vbeta and 13 Jbeta primers. Source study methods: A later analysis counted around 74 million unique TCR beta chains, 9.5 million to 12 million shared. TCRdb's table, derived via immunoSEQ multiplex PCR, lists solely in-frame clones and lacks some. V, J and clone size reflect that table, while D and trimming were determined from the DNA. The sample yields roughly 99,000 clones, 79% seen once. The receptor comes from a male donor in good health and CMV-seropositive. The gene calls are TRBV25-1 and TRBJ2-7; D remains unclear. The sequenced sample consisted of PBMCs. This CDR3 reads CASSESYSYEQYF. The CDR3, as DNA: TGTGCCAGCAGTGAATCGTACTCCTACGAGCAGTACTTC.